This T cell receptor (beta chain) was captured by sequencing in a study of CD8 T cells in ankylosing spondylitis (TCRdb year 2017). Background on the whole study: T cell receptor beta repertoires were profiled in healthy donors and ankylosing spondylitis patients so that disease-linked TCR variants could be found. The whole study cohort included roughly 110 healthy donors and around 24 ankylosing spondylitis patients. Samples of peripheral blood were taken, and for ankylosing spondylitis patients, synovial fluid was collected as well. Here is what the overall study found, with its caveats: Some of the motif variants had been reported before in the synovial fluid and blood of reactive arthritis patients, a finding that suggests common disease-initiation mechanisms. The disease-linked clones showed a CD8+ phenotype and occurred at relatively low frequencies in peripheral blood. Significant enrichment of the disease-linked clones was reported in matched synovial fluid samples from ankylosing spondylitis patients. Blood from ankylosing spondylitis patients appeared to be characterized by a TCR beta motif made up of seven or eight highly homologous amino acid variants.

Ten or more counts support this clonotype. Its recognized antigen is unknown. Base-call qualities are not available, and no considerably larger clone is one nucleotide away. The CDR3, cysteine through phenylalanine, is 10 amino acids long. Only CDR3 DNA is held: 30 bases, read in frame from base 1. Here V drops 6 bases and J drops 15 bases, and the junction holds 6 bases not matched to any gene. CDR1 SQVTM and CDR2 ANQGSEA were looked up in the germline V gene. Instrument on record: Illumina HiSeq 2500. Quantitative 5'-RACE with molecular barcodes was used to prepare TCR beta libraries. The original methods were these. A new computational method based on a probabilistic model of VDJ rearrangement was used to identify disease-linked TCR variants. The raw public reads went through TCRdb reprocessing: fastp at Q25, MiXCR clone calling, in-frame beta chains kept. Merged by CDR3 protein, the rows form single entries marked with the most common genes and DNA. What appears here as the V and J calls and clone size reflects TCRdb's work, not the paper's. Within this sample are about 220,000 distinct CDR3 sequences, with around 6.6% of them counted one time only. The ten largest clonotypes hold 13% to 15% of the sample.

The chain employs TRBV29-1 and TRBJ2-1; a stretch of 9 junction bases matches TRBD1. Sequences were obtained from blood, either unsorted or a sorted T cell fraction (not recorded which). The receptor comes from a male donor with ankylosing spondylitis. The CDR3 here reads CSVGDRVPFF. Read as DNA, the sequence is TGCAGCGTGGGGGACAGGGTGCCGTTCTTC.